This T cell receptor (beta chain) was identified in a study of T cell responses to AZD1222 COVID-19 vaccine. This table comes from immunoSEQ multiplex PCR, and its TCRdb copy is limited to in-frame clones, with some not included. The sample records approximately 150,000 clones, roughly nine tenths being singletons. Trimming left V 4 bases short and J 2 bases short, with 9 bases between. Germline V gene sequence: CDR1 LGHNA, CDR2 YSLEER. This CDR3 has 15 amino acids. Sequenced material: peripheral blood, taken 28 days after the second AZD1222 dose. The clonotype comes from an adult who received the AZD1222 COVID-19 vaccine. This sequence joins TRBV4-3 and TRBJ2-6; weak D call: TRBD2 (6 bases). In DNA, the CDR3 is TGCGCCAGCAGCCCCACGGGGGCTGGGGCCAACGTCCTGACTTTC. This codes for CASSPTGAGANVLTF.